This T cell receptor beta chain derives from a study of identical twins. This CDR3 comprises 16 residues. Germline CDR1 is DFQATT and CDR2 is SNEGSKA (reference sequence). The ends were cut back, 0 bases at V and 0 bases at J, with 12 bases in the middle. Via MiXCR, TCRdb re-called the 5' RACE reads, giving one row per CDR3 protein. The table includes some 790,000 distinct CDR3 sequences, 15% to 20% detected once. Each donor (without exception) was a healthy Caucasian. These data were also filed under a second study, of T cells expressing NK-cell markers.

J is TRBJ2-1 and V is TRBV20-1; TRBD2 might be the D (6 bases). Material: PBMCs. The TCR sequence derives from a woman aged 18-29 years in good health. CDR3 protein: CSARDPGGSSYNEQFF. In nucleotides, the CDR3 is TGCAGTGCTAGAGATCCCGGGGGAAGCTCCTACAATGAGCAGTTCTTC.